This TCR beta chain came from a study of cytomegalovirus exposure and HLA in healthy donors. The primer mix had 60 Vbeta and 13 Jbeta primers. Clones were sequenced by immunoSEQ multiplex PCR, and TCRdb holds only the in-frame ones, with some missing. Its clone listing holds 50,000 to 70,000 clones. The CDR3 consists of 14 residues. The germline V and J ends were trimmed by 4 bases and 4 bases, with 13 bases remaining between them. Germline lookup yields CDR1 MNHNS and CDR2 SASEGT. The sample taken for sequencing was PBMCs. The sequence derives from a male donor in good health and CMV-seronegative. V usage is TRBV6-1 and J usage is TRBJ1-2, with D possibly being TRBD1 (5 bases). The CDR3 coding sequence is TGTGCCAGCAGTGCAGGGCCGGGCCCCTATGGCTACACCTTC. Residues: CASSAGPGPYGYTF.